A selection of T cell receptor beta chains follows, all from one sample in a study of T cell responses to AZD1222 COVID-19 vaccine. This table comes from immunoSEQ multiplex PCR, and its TCRdb copy is limited to in-frame clones, with some not included. In the table there are 98,000 or so clones, around 84% of which are singletons. Material: peripheral blood, obtained on day 0 of AZD1222 vaccination. These receptor sequences come from an adult in good health. The CDR3 runs from the conserved cysteine through the conserved F or W. The D gene is left open where the match is weak. Size tells how often a clone was seen (once, few, many) or the class of an expanded clone, and some rows leave it out.

TRBD1	-	TRBV9	TRBJ1-3	CASSFRTGTNSGNTIYF	TGTGCCAGCAGCTTCAGGACAGGGACCAACTCTGGAAACACCATATATTTT
-	-	TRBV27	TRBJ1-5	CASSLSMSKGGNQPQHF	TGTGCCAGCAGTTTATCTATGTCCAAAGGAGGCAATCAGCCCCAGCATTTT
TRBD1	-	TRBV28	TRBJ1-1	CASSLSRTGSTEAFF	TGTGCCAGCAGTTTAAGTCGGACAGGGAGCACTGAAGCTTTCTTT
-	-	TRBV11-2	TRBJ1-1	CASSLTGNTEAFF	TGTGCCAGCAGCTTAACAGGGAACACTGAAGCTTTCTTT
-	-	TRBV20-1	TRBJ1-5	CSAQTGGQQHF	TGCAGTGCTCAAACCGGGGGCCAGCAGCATTTT
-	-	TRBV12-1	TRBJ2-7	CASSPPYEQYF	TGTGCCAGCAGCCCCCCCTACGAGCAGTACTTC
-	-	TRBV28	TRBJ1-2	CASRRPLLEGYTF	TGTGCCAGCCGACGGCCCTTATTGGAAGGCTACACCTTC
-	-	TRBV18	TRBJ1-5	CASSPEGNQPQHF	TGTGCCAGCTCACCCGAAGGGAATCAGCCCCAGCATTTT
-	-	TRBV14	TRBJ1-3	CASSQVATGNTIYF	TGTGCCAGCAGCCAAGTAGCAACTGGAAACACCATATATTTT
-	-	TRBV6-5	TRBJ2-2	CASRDRQNTGELFF	TGTGCCAGCAGGGACAGACAGAACACCGGGGAGCTGTTTTTT
TRBD2	-	TRBV6-4	TRBJ2-1	CASSDSLSSGTTYNEQFF	TGTGCCAGCAGTGACTCACTTTCTAGCGGCACAACCTACAATGAGCAGTTCTTC
-	-	TRBV28	TRBJ1-2	CASSPLRGDYGYTF	TGTGCCAGCAGTCCCTTGCGAGGGGATTATGGCTACACCTTC
TRBD2	once	TRBV5-4	TRBJ2-7	CASSPGLAGSYEQYF	TGTGCCAGCAGCCCCGGACTAGCGGGATCCTACGAGCAGTACTTC
-	-	TRBV6-2/TRBV6-3	TRBJ1-5	CASSYRTFTRGSNQPQHF	TGTGCCAGCAGTTATAGGACTTTTACTAGGGGAAGCAATCAGCCCCAGCATTTT
-	-	TRBV4-1	TRBJ2-5	CASSQRRVQETQYF	TGCGCCAGCAGCCAGCGCAGGGTTCAAGAGACCCAGTACTTC
TRBD2	once	TRBV3-1/TRBV3-2	TRBJ2-5	CASSQDPRLAGGQETQYF	TGTGCCAGCAGCCAAGATCCGCGACTAGCGGGGGGGCAAGAGACCCAGTACTTC
-	-	TRBV15	TRBJ2-5	CATSREWTHQYF	TGTGCCACCAGCAGAGAGTGGACACACCAGTACTTC
-	-	TRBV2	TRBJ1-5	CASAGGVNQPQHF	TGTGCCAGCGCGGGAGGGGTAAATCAGCCCCAGCATTTT
-	-	TRBV27	TRBJ1-2	CASSLSTANYGYTF	TGTGCCAGCAGTTTATCGACAGCTAACTATGGCTACACCTTC
-	-	TRBV5-1	TRBJ1-5	CASSTSGVGQPQHF	TGCGCCAGCAGCACCTCAGGGGTCGGCCAGCCCCAGCATTTT
TRBD2	-	TRBV13	TRBJ2-5	CASSLEGSGLETQYF	TGTGCCAGCAGCTTAGAAGGTAGCGGGCTAGAGACCCAGTACTTC
-	-	TRBV19	TRBJ1-2	CASSDSGGSFYGYTF	TGTGCCAGTAGTGACAGCGGGGGATCGTTCTATGGCTACACCTTC
-	-	TRBV10-3	TRBJ2-2	CAIRDGTANTGELFF	TGTGCCATCAGGGACGGGACGGCCAACACCGGGGAGCTGTTTTTT
TRBD2	-	TRBV18	TRBJ2-7	CASSPPGGFNYEQYF	TGTGCCAGCTCACCCCCGGGGGGATTCAACTACGAGCAGTACTTC
TRBD1	-	TRBV4-1	TRBJ2-3	CASSQPDRAYTDTQYF	TGCGCCAGCAGCCAACCCGACAGGGCCTACACAGATACGCAGTATTTT
-	-	TRBV6-5	TRBJ1-1	CASSYSRAGPNTEAFF	TGTGCCAGCAGTTACTCGAGAGCAGGACCGAACACTGAAGCTTTCTTT
TRBD1	-	TRBV5-4	TRBJ1-3	CASSPKQGTGNTIYF	TGTGCCAGCAGCCCTAAACAGGGGACTGGAAACACCATATATTTT
-	-	TRBV24-1	TRBJ2-2	CATSDPRFSGELFF	TGTGCCACCAGTGATCCCCGGTTTTCCGGGGAGCTGTTTTTT
-	-	TRBV6-4	TRBJ1-6	CASSDLGEAGSPLHF	TGTGCCAGCAGTGACTTGGGGGAAGCGGGTTCACCCCTCCACTTT
-	-	TRBV4-1	TRBJ2-5	CASSQWRKETQYF	TGCGCCAGCAGCCAATGGAGAAAAGAGACCCAGTACTTC
-	-	TRBV18	TRBJ2-1	CASSTGFHEQFF	TGTGCCAGCTCAACAGGGTTCCACGAGCAGTTCTTC
-	few	TRBV5-6	TRBJ2-1	CASSFAGVNNEQFF	TGTGCCAGCAGTTTCGCAGGGGTTAACAATGAGCAGTTCTTC
TRBD1	once	TRBV6-5	TRBJ2-3	CASLDRGFTDTQYF	TGTGCCAGCCTTGACAGGGGATTCACAGATACGCAGTATTTT
-	-	TRBV11-3	TRBJ2-1	CASSLGETLQGHEQFF	TGTGCCAGCAGCTTGGGCGAAACCTTACAGGGCCATGAGCAGTTCTTC
-	-	TRBV2	TRBJ1-1	CASREDQGGEAFF	TGTGCCAGCAGGGAGGACCAAGGAGGTGAAGCTTTCTTT
-	-	TRBV24-1	TRBJ1-1	CATSDLRGGRGTEAFF	TGTGCCACCAGTGATTTAAGGGGGGGTAGAGGGACTGAAGCTTTCTTT
-	-	TRBV6-2/TRBV6-3	TRBJ1-1	CASSLGREAFF	TGTGCCAGCAGTTTAGGGAGGGAAGCTTTCTTT
-	-	TRBV6-5	TRBJ2-7	CASRVPDSYEQYF	TGTGCCAGCAGGGTGCCAGATTCCTACGAGCAGTACTTC
TRBD1	once	TRBV10-3	TRBJ2-5	CAGGTGEETQYF	TGTGCCGGTGGGACAGGGGAAGAGACCCAGTACTTC
TRBD2	few	TRBV7-9	TRBJ2-2	CASSPPGLLTGELFF	TGTGCCAGCAGCCCCCCGGGACTACTCACCGGGGAGCTGTTTTTT
-	-	TRBV9	TRBJ2-1	CASSPQPGSSYNEQFF	TGTGCCAGCAGCCCCCAGCCGGGAAGCTCCTACAATGAGCAGTTCTTC
TRBD2	-	TRBV18	TRBJ2-4	CASSPGGSKNIQYF	TGTGCCAGCTCACCGGGGGGGTCCAAAAACATTCAGTACTTC
TRBD1	-	TRBV5-1	TRBJ1-2	CASSKGGDRDGYTF	TGCGCCAGCAGCAAAGGCGGGGACAGGGATGGCTACACCTTC
-	-	TRBV9	TRBJ2-5	CASSAQRESNGETQYF	TGTGCCAGCAGCGCCCAGAGGGAGTCTAACGGGGAGACCCAGTACTTC
-	-	TRBV7-3	TRBJ2-6	CASMTGAGANVLTF	TGTGCCAGCATGACCGGGGCTGGGGCCAACGTCCTGACTTTC
TRBD1	-	TRBV13	TRBJ1-2	CASSRSGQGTHYGYTF	TGTGCCAGCAGCCGATCCGGACAGGGGACACACTATGGCTACACCTTC
TRBD1	-	TRBV11-2	TRBJ1-2	CASSEDRLGGYTF	TGTGCCAGCAGCGAGGACAGGCTGGGGGGCTACACCTTC
-	-	TRBV11-2	TRBJ1-1	CASSSPPRAPTEAFF	TGTGCCAGCAGCTCCCCCCCTCGGGCCCCCACTGAAGCTTTCTTT